The sequence of this TCR beta chain was determined in a study of blood T cell repertoires in COVID-19. Study summary: Samples representing acute and convalescent COVID-19 were sourced from the United States, Italy and Spain.

The CDR3 has 14 amino acids. Looked up from germline, CDR1 is MNHEY and CDR2 is SVGAGI. After removal of 6 bases from V and 6 bases from J, the junction contained 8 bases not matched to a gene. Original data processing: By means of reference gene primer amplification, nucleated cell counts were estimated. TCRdb keeps only in-frame clones here, not all; method: immunoSEQ multiplex PCR. V, J and clone size were drawn from that table, and D and trimming were deduced from the DNA. The sample shows a few hundred thousand clones, about four fifths of them seen only once. Material: peripheral blood. The chain combines TRBV6-5 with TRBJ1-3; TRBD1 matches 7 bases. The TCR sequence derives from a woman between 18 and 29 years old with acute or convalescent COVID-19. CDR3 sequence (DNA): TGTGCCAGCAGAGACAGGGACAGACCAAACACCATATATTTT. Protein: CASRDRDRPNTIYF.